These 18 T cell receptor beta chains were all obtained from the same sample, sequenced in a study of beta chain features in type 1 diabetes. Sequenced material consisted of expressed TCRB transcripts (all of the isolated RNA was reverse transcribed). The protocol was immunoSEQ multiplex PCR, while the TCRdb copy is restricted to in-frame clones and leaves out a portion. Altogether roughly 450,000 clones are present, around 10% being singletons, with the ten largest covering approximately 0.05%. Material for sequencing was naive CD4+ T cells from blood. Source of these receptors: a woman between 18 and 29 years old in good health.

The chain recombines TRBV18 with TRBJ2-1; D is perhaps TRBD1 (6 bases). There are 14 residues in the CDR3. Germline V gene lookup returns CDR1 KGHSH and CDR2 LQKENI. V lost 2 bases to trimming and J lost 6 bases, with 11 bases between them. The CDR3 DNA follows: TGTGCCAGCTCACCAGTATTGGGGGCCAATGAGCAGTTCTTC. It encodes CASSPVLGANEQFF. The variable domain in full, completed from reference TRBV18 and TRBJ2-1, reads NAGVMQNPRHLVRRRGQEARLRCSPMKGHSHVYWYRQLPEEGLKFMVYLQKENIIDESGMPKERFSAEFPKEGPSILRIQQVVRGDSAAYFCASSPVLGANEQFFGPGTRLTVL.

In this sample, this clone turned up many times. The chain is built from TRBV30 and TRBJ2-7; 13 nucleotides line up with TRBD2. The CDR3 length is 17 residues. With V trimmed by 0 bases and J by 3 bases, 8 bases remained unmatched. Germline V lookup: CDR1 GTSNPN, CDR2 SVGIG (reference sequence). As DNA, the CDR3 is TGTGCCTGGAGTGTATGGCGGACTAGCGGGAGTGGCTACGAGCAGTACTTC. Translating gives CAWSVWRTSGSGYEQYF.

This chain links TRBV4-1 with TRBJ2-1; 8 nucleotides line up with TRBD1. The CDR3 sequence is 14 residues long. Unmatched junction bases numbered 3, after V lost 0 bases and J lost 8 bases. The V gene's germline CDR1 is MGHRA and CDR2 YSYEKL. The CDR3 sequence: CASSQEQGAHEQFF. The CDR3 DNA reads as TGCGCCAGCAGCCAAGAGCAGGGGGCTCATGAGCAGTTCTTC.

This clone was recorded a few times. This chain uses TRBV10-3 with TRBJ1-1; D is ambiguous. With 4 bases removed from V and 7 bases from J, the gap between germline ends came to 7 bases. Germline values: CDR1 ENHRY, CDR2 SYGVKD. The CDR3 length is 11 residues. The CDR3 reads CAISAYREAFF. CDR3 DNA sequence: TGTGCCATCAGTGCGTATCGTGAAGCTTTCTTT.

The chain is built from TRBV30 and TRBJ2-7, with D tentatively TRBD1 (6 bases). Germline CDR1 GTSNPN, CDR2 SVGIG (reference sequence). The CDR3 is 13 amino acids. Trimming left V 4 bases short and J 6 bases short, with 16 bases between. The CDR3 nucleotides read TGTGCCTGGACTTTGACAGGTCGGGGCGAGCAGTACTTC. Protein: CAWTLTGRGEQYF.

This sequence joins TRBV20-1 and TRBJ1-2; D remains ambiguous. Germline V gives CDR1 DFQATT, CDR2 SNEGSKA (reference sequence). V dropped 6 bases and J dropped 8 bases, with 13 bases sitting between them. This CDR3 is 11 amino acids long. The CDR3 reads CSARGGLGYTF. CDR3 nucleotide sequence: TGCAGTGCCCGCGGCGGGCTCGGCTACACCTTC.

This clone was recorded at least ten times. CDR3 bases: TGCAGCGTTGCTAAATTAGGGGAGACCCAGTACTTC. This encodes CSVAKLGETQYF. This chain joins TRBV29-1 and TRBJ2-5; D not certain. V gave up 4 bases and J gave up 5 bases, with 11 bases separating them. The CDR3 consists of 12 residues. Germline CDR1 is SQVTM and CDR2 is ANQGSEA.

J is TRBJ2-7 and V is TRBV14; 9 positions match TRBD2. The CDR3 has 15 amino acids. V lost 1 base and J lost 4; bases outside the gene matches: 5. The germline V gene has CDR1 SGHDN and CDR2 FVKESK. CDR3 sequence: CASSQVTSGLYEQYF. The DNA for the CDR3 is TGTGCCAGCAGCCAAGTGACTAGCGGTTTGTACGAGCAGTACTTC.

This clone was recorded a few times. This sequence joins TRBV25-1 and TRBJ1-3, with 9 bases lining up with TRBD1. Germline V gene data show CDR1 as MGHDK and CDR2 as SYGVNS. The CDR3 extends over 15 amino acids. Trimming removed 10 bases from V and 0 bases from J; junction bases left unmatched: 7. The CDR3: CATFGTGPSGNTIYF. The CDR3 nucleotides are TGTGCCACCTTCGGGACAGGGCCCTCTGGAAACACCATATATTTT.

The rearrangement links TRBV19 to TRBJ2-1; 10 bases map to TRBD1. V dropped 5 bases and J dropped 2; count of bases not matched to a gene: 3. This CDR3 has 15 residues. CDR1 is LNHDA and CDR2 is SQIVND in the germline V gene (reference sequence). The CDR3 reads CASSLGQGAYNEQFF. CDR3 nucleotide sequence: TGTGCCAGTAGTCTTGGACAGGGGGCCTACAATGAGCAGTTCTTC.

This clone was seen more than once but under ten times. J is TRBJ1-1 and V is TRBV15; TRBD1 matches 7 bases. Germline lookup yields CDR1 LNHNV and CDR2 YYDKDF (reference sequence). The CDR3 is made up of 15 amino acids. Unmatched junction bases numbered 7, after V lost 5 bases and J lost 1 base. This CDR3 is CATSGYDRENTEAFF. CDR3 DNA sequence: TGTGCCACCAGCGGATACGACAGGGAGAACACTGAAGCTTTCTTT.

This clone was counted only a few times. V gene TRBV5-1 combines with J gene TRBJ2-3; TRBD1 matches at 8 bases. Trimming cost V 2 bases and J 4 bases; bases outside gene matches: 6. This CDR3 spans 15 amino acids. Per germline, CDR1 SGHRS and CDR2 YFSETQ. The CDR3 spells CASSFRQGASDTQYF. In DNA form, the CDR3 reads TGCGCCAGCAGCTTTCGGCAGGGGGCATCAGATACGCAGTATTTT.

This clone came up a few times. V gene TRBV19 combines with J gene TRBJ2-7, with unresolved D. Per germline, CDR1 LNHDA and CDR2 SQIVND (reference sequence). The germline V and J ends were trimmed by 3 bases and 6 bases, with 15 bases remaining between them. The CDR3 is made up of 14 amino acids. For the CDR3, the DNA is TGTGCCAGTAGTATTGGCCTACCCCTTGGCGAGCAGTACTTC. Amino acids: CASSIGLPLGEQYF.

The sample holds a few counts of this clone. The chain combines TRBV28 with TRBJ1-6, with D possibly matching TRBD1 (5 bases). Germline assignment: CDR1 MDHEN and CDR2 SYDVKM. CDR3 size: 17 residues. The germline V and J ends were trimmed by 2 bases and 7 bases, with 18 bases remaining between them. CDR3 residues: CASSLGGVPRGNSPLHF. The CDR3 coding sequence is TGTGCCAGCAGTTTAGGAGGGGTGCCGCGCGGAAATTCACCCCTCCACTTT. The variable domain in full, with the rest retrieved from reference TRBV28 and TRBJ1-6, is DVKVTQSSRYLVKRTGEKVFLECVQDMDHENMFWYRQDPGLGLRLIYFSYDVKMKEKGDIPEGYSVSREKKERFSLILESASTNQTSMYLCASSLGGVPRGNSPLHFGNGTRLTVT.

DNA for the CDR3: TGTGCCAGCAGTACAGGGTTTTGGTCCGGCAATGAGCAGTTCTTC. It encodes CASSTGFWSGNEQFF. The chain employs TRBV28 and TRBJ2-1, with D maybe TRBD1 (6 bases). V was pared by 5 bases and J by 6 bases, with 17 bases between. Germline V gene data show CDR1 as MDHEN and CDR2 as SYDVKM. This CDR3 is 15 amino acids long.

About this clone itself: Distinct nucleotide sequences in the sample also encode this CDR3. The CDR3 coding sequence is TGTGCCAGCAGTTCAGGTAGCACAGATACGCAGTATTTT. This codes for CASSSGSTDTQYF. The chain has TRBV28 and TRBJ2-3; D uncertain. With 4 bases removed from V and 0 bases from J, the gap between germline ends came to 5 bases. Germline lookup yields CDR1 MDHEN and CDR2 SYDVKM. CDR3 size: 13 residues.

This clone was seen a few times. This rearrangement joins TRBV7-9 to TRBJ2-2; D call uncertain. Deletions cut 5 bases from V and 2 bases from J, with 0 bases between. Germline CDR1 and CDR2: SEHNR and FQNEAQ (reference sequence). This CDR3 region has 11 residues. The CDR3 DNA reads TGTGCCAGCAGCAACACCGGGGAGCTGTTTTTT. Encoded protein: CASSNTGELFF.

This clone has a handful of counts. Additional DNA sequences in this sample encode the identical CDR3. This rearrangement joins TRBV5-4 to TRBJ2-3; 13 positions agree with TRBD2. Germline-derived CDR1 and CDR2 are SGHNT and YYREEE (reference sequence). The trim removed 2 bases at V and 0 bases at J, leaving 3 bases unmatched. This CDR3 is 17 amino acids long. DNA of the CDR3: TGTGCCAGCAGCTTAAGACTAGCGGGGGGCAGCACAGATACGCAGTATTTT. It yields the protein CASSLRLAGGSTDTQYF.